This paragraph reports one T cell receptor beta chain. Its antigen has not been determined. Per-nucleotide qualities are absent, and no much larger clonotype sits a single base away. The CDR3 regions of human TCRbeta chains were subjected to immunosequencing. The authors' analysis ran thus. Repertoire TCRs were matched against a reference library of SARS-CoV-2-specific TCRs generated with the MIRA antigen-specificity platform. Breadth was defined as the fraction of unique TCRs that were SARS-CoV-2-associated. Depth was defined as the fraction of total T cells that were SARS-CoV-2-associated. Using the MIRA data, each spike-specific TCR was mapped to the spike region that the TCR reacts to and placed in a CD4 or CD8 class. Log10-transformed breadth and depth values were compared by one-way ANOVA with Sidak's multiple comparisons tests. This is the immuneACCESS table as TCRdb keeps it, with only in-frame sequences that have V and J called. A part of the clones is gone; compared with another copy, unresolved V genes explain less than half, and the rest is unexplained. From that table come the V and J calls and clone size; the DNA was used to work out D and trimming. This sample gives over 150,000 clones in total; 75% to 90% of them show up just once. About 3% of the sample is held by the ten biggest clonotypes.

The time point tag for this specimen amounts to: baseline before first vaccination. The vaccinee samples were drawn from two UK trials, COV001 and COV002, one of which was a single-blind randomized controlled phase 2/3 trial testing AZD1222 (ChAdOx1 nCoV-19) in healthy adults. For TCRbeta chain sequencing, PBMC samples from trial participants were taken at day 0 and at day 28 after the second dose. From the cysteine through the phenylalanine, the CDR3 covers 13 amino acids. Only the CDR3 part of the read is kept: 39 bases, read in frame from the first base. Trimming at the junction amounts to 6 bases on V and 7 bases on J, and the germline ends lie 15 bases apart. The entry originates in a study of T cell responses to AZD1222 COVID-19 vaccine (dated by TCRdb to about 2021). Context from the whole study: Because spike-specific TCR depth and breadth did not differ between the two schedules, AZD1222 recipients who got a second dose at roughly 4 weeks were pooled with those who got a second dose at roughly 12 weeks. TCR sequencing was performed for about 240 trial participants, of whom around 200 were given two doses of AZD1222 and some 26 were given two doses of MenACWY control vaccine. Enrollment into the trials was organized by age into subgroups of 18-55, 56-69 and 70-plus years, and those subgroups contained 148, 28 and 57 TCR-sequenced participants, respectively. Beyond this particular receptor, the publication reports: Epitopes outside the regions mutated in the B.1.351 and B.1.1.7 variants were reportedly recognized by nearly half of the unique spike-specific TCRs. Vaccine-associated CD4 TCRs spanned the whole spike protein, with dominant responses in regions 160-218 and 743-854. Participants were mostly white British and included more females than males, and it was suggested by the authors that clonal diversity may have been underestimated. Because no day 14 peak-response samples were available, repertoires were characterized only after the peak T cell response. Only five to seven AZD1222 recipients were SARS-CoV-2 seropositive at baseline, limiting conclusions about previously exposed vaccinees. Spike-specific TCR breadth and depth rose significantly after two AZD1222 doses compared with day 0 and with MenACWY recipients. The 56-69-year group was small, and its depth increase did not reach significance, likely because of low power.

The material was peripheral blood, obtained on day 0 of AZD1222 vaccination. The sequence joins TRBV12-3 or TRBV12-4 to TRBJ1-1; no confident D gene assignment can be made. This TCR was sampled from an adult in good health. The DNA reads as follows: TGTGCCAGCAGGGGTTACCGGGGTAATGAAGCTTTCTTT. It is translated as CASRGYRGNEAFF.